This is a list of T cell receptor beta chains from one sample in a study of blood T cell repertoires in COVID-19. The table came from immunoSEQ multiplex PCR; TCRdb's copy has only in-frame clones and leaves some out. The sample includes roughly 150,000 clones, more than 75% of them seen just once. Sequencing was performed on PBMCs or T cells enriched from blood (not recorded which). These receptors were obtained from a man in his forties who had recovered from COVID-19. CDR3s include the opening cysteine and the closing phenylalanine or tryptophan. A D gene is named only where the DNA matches it firmly. Part of the rows lack a size; the others show once, few, many or a class for expanded clones.

TRBJ1-1	TRBV7-9	NA	NA	CASSLYSSRDSVQAFF	TGTGCCAGCAGCTTATATTCATCGAGGGATAGTGTGCAAGCTTTCTTT
TRBJ2-3	TRBV19	NA	NA	CASSIDRGLNTQYF	TGTGCCAGTAGTATAGATCGGGGTCTTAATACGCAGTATTTT
TRBJ1-1	TRBV5-6	few	NA	CASSLLGAPPEAFF	TGTGCCAGCAGCTTGTTGGGGGCGCCTCCTGAAGCTTTCTTT
TRBJ1-4	TRBV5-6	NA	NA	CASSSGLQNEKLFF	TGTGCCAGCAGCTCGGGACTGCAAAATGAAAAACTGTTTTTT
TRBJ2-5	TRBV5-6	NA	TRBD2	CASSQRRLAGTNQETQYF	TGTGCCAGCAGCCAGCGGAGACTAGCGGGGACAAACCAAGAGACCCAGTACTTC
TRBJ2-3	TRBV7-7	NA	TRBD2	CASSKIGLGGTDTQYF	TGTGCCAGCAGCAAAATTGGACTAGGGGGCACAGATACGCAGTATTTT
TRBJ1-1	TRBV7-9	NA	NA	CASTPGSEAFF	TGTGCCAGCACCCCAGGGTCTGAAGCTTTCTTT
TRBJ1-6	TRBV5-1	few	TRBD1	CASRMRPGQGLSENSPLHF	TGCGCCAGCAGGATGAGGCCGGGACAGGGGTTATCGGAGAATTCACCCCTCCACTTT
TRBJ1-1	TRBV14	NA	TRBD1	CASSHSGGWAFF	TGTGCCAGCAGCCACTCAGGGGGTTGGGCTTTCTTT
TRBJ1-2	TRBV7-3	few	TRBD1	CASSLAGGTSGYTF	TGTGCCAGCAGCTTAGCAGGGGGTACCTCTGGCTACACCTTC
TRBJ1-6	TRBV2	NA	NA	CASFGGGTGSYNSPLHF	TGTGCCAGCTTTGGGGGGGGCACCGGCTCCTATAATTCACCCCTCCACTTT
TRBJ1-2	TRBV20-1	once	TRBD1	CSASPAQDRGRVYGYTF	TGCAGTGCTAGTCCGGCCCAAGACAGGGGGCGGGTCTATGGCTACACCTTC
TRBJ2-2	TRBV7-3	once	TRBD2	CASSPGAGNTNTGELFF	TGTGCCAGCAGCCCGGGAGCGGGGAATACAAACACCGGGGAGCTGTTTTTT
TRBJ1-2	TRBV5-1	few	NA	CASSLMGTGDGYTF	TGCGCCAGCAGCTTGATGGGAACCGGGGATGGCTACACCTTC
TRBJ2-3	TRBV19	NA	TRBD2	CASRGLAGGPRADTQYF	TGTGCCAGTAGAGGACTAGCGGGGGGGCCTCGGGCAGATACGCAGTATTTT
TRBJ1-2	TRBV3-1/TRBV3-2	NA	NA	CASSHMGGDGYTF	TGTGCCAGCAGCCACATGGGGGGGGACGGCTACACCTTC
TRBJ1-5	TRBV1	NA	NA	CTSSQDNRGQSAPAF	TGCACCAGCAGCCAAGATAACAGGGGCCAATCAGCCCCAGCATTT
TRBJ1-3	TRBV5-1	NA	NA	CASSQQSSGNTIYF	TGCGCCAGCAGCCAACAGAGCTCTGGAAACACCATATATTTT
TRBJ2-2	TRBV7-3	once	TRBD2	CASSLREGGELFF	TGTGCCAGCAGCTTGAGGGAGGGCGGGGAGCTGTTTTTT
TRBJ2-3	TRBV12-3/TRBV12-4	NA	NA	CASSRQGTDTQYF	TGTGCCAGCAGTCGACAGGGCACAGATACGCAGTATTTT
TRBJ1-2	TRBV7-9	NA	NA	CASSLSAGNYGYTF	TGTGCCAGCAGCTTAAGCGCGGGGAACTATGGCTACACCTTC
TRBJ1-1	TRBV25-1	few	TRBD1	CASSPRGRGLTEAFF	TGTGCCAGCAGTCCCCGGGGAAGGGGGCTCACTGAAGCTTTCTTT
TRBJ2-2	TRBV15	few	NA	CATSTPSPGELFF	TGTGCCACCAGCACCCCTAGCCCCGGGGAGCTGTTTTTT
TRBJ1-5	TRBV3-1/TRBV3-2	NA	TRBD1	CASSFPSGTGDCVSNQPQHF	TGTGCCAGCAGCTTCCCCTCCGGGACAGGGGATTGTGTTAGCAATCAGCCCCAGCATTTT
TRBJ1-2	TRBV24-1	NA	NA	CATSDPHSGTPYGYTF	TGTGCCACCAGTGACCCACACTCTGGGACACCGTATGGCTACACCTTC
TRBJ1-5	TRBV5-8	NA	NA	CASSLGARANQRDQPQHF	TGTGCCAGCAGCTTGGGGGCTCGGGCAAACCAGAGGGATCAGCCCCAGCATTTT
TRBJ1-3	TRBV15	NA	TRBD1	CATSRDRQGADTIYF	TGTGCCACCAGCAGAGATCGACAGGGAGCGGACACCATATATTTT
TRBJ2-5	TRBV6-5	NA	NA	CASSLARGSSQTQYF	TGTGCCAGCAGCCTCGCCCGGGGGTCCAGCCAGACCCAGTACTTC
TRBJ2-5	TRBV5-6	NA	TRBD1	CASSPRQGPGSQYF	TGTGCCAGCAGCCCAAGACAGGGCCCCGGGTCCCAGTACTTC
TRBJ2-1	TRBV19	NA	NA	CASSGADKINEQFF	TGTGCCAGTAGTGGGGCGGACAAGATTAACGAGCAGTTCTTC
TRBJ1-6	TRBV5-6	NA	NA	CASSPFVRSSYNSPLHF	TGTGCCAGCAGCCCTTTTGTCCGGAGCTCCTATAATTCACCCCTCCACTTT
TRBJ1-4	TRBV5-3	NA	NA	CARSSSRDTGLATNEKLFF	TGTGCCAGAAGCTCCAGCCGGGATACAGGGCTTGCAACTAATGAAAAACTGTTTTTT
TRBJ2-5	TRBV4-2	NA	NA	CASMSQRRGRETQYF	TGTGCCAGCATGTCGCAACGGCGGGGACGAGAGACCCAGTACTTC